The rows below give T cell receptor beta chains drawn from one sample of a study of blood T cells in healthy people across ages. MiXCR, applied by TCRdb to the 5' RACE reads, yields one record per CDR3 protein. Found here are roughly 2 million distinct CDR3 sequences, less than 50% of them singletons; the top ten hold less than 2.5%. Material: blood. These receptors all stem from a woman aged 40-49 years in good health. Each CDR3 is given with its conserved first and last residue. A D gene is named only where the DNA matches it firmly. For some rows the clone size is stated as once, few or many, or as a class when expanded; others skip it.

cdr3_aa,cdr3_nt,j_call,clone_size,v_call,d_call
CASSPHRSTDTQYF,TGTGCCAGCAGCCCCCACCGCTCCACAGATACGCAGTATTTT,TRBJ2-3,NA,TRBV7-3,NA
CASRNTGGEQYF,TGTGCCAGCAGAAATACAGGGGGCGAGCAGTACTTC,TRBJ2-7,NA,TRBV2,TRBD1
CASSLEGQATDTQYF,TGTGCCAGCAGCTTAGAGGGACAGGCCACAGATACGCAGTATTTT,TRBJ2-3,NA,TRBV7-9,TRBD1
CSARDLAGAPYEQYF,TGCAGTGCTAGAGATCTAGCGGGGGCCCCTTACGAGCAGTACTTC,TRBJ2-7,once,TRBV20-1,TRBD2
CASSPGDRGFYEQYF,TGTGCCAGCAGCCCAGGGGACAGGGGTTTCTACGAGCAGTACTTC,TRBJ2-7,NA,TRBV28,TRBD1
CASSFTRAGGNHEQFF,TGTGCCAGCAGTTTCACCCGAGCGGGGGGTAACCATGAGCAGTTCTTC,TRBJ2-1,NA,TRBV27,TRBD2
CSARLGPTDTQYF,TGCAGTGCTAGACTAGGTCCGACAGATACGCAGTATTTT,TRBJ2-3,NA,TRBV20-1,NA
CASTVGQASYEQYF,TGTGCCAGCACCGTGGGACAGGCCTCCTACGAGCAGTACTTC,TRBJ2-7,NA,TRBV6-6,TRBD1
CASRLAESTDTQYF,TGTGCCAGCAGACTAGCGGAAAGCACAGATACGCAGTATTTT,TRBJ2-3,NA,TRBV6-1,TRBD2
CSAQNLAKNIQYF,TGCAGTGCTCAGAACCTAGCCAAAAACATTCAGTACTTC,TRBJ2-4,NA,TRBV20-1,NA
CASSFYRGETYEQYF,TGTGCCAGCAGCTTTTACAGGGGTGAGACCTACGAGCAGTACTTC,TRBJ2-7,NA,TRBV7-2,TRBD1
CSALTGENPYEQYF,TGCAGTGCTTTGACAGGTGAAAACCCCTACGAGCAGTACTTC,TRBJ2-7,NA,TRBV20-1,NA
CASSERQGKETQYF,TGTGCCAGCAGTGAGAGACAGGGAAAAGAGACCCAGTACTTC,TRBJ2-5,NA,TRBV2,TRBD1
CASSPEGTGEHEQFF,TGTGCCAGCAGCCCGGAGGGGACAGGGGAGCATGAGCAGTTCTTC,TRBJ2-1,NA,TRBV9,TRBD1
CASGQNSNQPQHF,TGTGCCAGCGGGCAGAATAGCAATCAGCCCCAGCATTTT,TRBJ1-5,NA,TRBV12-3/TRBV12-4,NA
CASSSPAEQTGGLGEQYF,TGTGCCAGCAGTTCTCCGGCCGAGCAGACAGGGGGCTTGGGGGAGCAGTACTTC,TRBJ2-7,NA,TRBV28,TRBD1
CAISEGRQGFGETQYF,TGTGCCATCAGTGAGGGGAGACAGGGCTTTGGAGAGACCCAGTACTTC,TRBJ2-5,NA,TRBV10-3,TRBD1
CASSQDKRGTYEQYF,TGCGCCAGCAGCCAAGACAAACGGGGGACCTACGAGCAGTACTTC,TRBJ2-7,NA,TRBV4-1,NA
CASSQDQLSTGELFF,TGTGCCAGCAGCCAAGACCAGCTAAGCACCGGGGAGCTGTTTTTT,TRBJ2-2,NA,TRBV4-2,NA
CATMRDRVHEQFF,TGTGCCACCATGCGGGACAGGGTTCATGAGCAGTTCTTC,TRBJ2-1,NA,TRBV24-1,TRBD1
CASSSYPSQETQYF,TGTGCCAGCAGTTCCTACCCATCACAAGAGACCCAGTACTTC,TRBJ2-5,NA,TRBV12-3/TRBV12-4,NA
CSARSGTANNQPQHF,TGCAGTGCTAGATCCGGGACAGCTAACAATCAGCCCCAGCATTTT,TRBJ1-5,NA,TRBV20-1,TRBD1
CATYGKYTQYF,TGTGCCACCTATGGAAAGTATACGCAGTATTTT,TRBJ2-3,NA,TRBV6-5,NA
CASSSGERINEKLFF,TGTGCCAGCAGTTCCGGGGAAAGGATTAATGAAAAACTGTTTTTT,TRBJ1-4,NA,TRBV12-3/TRBV12-4,NA
CSSTRGVGTDTQYF,TGCAGCTCCACCCGAGGGGTCGGCACAGATACGCAGTATTTT,TRBJ2-3,many,TRBV29-1,NA
CASRWQDYGYTF,TGTGCCAGCAGGTGGCAGGACTATGGCTACACCTTC,TRBJ1-2,NA,TRBV7-2,NA
CAITSQGEAFF,TGTGCCATCACTTCCCAGGGGGAAGCTTTCTTT,TRBJ1-1,few,TRBV10-3,NA
CASTEANSGANVLTF,TGTGCCAGCACTGAGGCCAACTCTGGGGCCAACGTCCTGACTTTC,TRBJ2-6,few,TRBV2,NA
CASSLQQVSSYEQYF,TGTGCCAGCAGCTTACAGCAGGTTAGCTCCTACGAGCAGTACTTC,TRBJ2-7,NA,TRBV11-1,NA
CASSLFIRGGAKNIQYF,TGTGCCAGCAGCTTATTTATCCGCGGTGGGGCCAAAAACATTCAGTACTTC,TRBJ2-4,few,TRBV7-8,NA
CSASLPGGSYNEQFF,TGCAGTGCTAGTTTGCCCGGGGGATCCTACAATGAGCAGTTCTTC,TRBJ2-1,few,TRBV20-1,NA
CSARGIPGQGTEAFF,TGCAGTGCTAGAGGGATCCCGGGACAGGGAACTGAAGCTTTCTTT,TRBJ1-1,NA,TRBV20-1,TRBD1
CASSQEIGGGYNEQFF,TGCGCCAGCAGCCAAGAAATTGGGGGGGGGTACAATGAGCAGTTCTTC,TRBJ2-1,few,TRBV4-3,TRBD2
CTISSRVGDTQYF,TGTACCATCAGTTCAAGGGTCGGAGATACGCAGTATTTT,TRBJ2-3,once,TRBV10-3,NA
CASSQDSSANEKLFF,TGCGCCAGCAGCCAAGATTCCAGCGCTAATGAAAAACTGTTTTTT,TRBJ1-4,once,TRBV4-3,NA
CASSEAAGGHQETQYF,TGTGCCAGCAGTGAAGCAGCGGGGGGCCACCAAGAGACCCAGTACTTC,TRBJ2-5,NA,TRBV6-1,TRBD2
CASSLGGPGQGLDTQYF,TGTGCCAGCAGCTTGGGAGGTCCCGGACAGGGGCTCGATACGCAGTATTTT,TRBJ2-3,NA,TRBV7-6,TRBD1
CASLGGAYGYTF,TGTGCCAGCCTCGGGGGGGCCTATGGCTACACCTTC,TRBJ1-2,NA,TRBV6-5,NA
CASSLVWDRVNEQFF,TGTGCCAGCAGCTTAGTGTGGGACAGGGTCAATGAGCAGTTCTTC,TRBJ2-1,NA,TRBV7-9,TRBD1
CASSLDYGGSGANVLTF,TGTGCCAGCAGCTTAGACTATGGGGGCTCTGGGGCCAACGTCCTGACTTTC,TRBJ2-6,few,TRBV7-2,NA
CASSYLSKGNQPQHF,TGTGCCAGCAGTTACCTGTCCAAGGGCAATCAGCCCCAGCATTTT,TRBJ1-5,NA,TRBV6-2/TRBV6-3,NA
CASSPMRDSSYEQYF,TGTGCCAGCTCACCAATGAGGGACAGCTCCTACGAGCAGTACTTC,TRBJ2-7,once,TRBV18,TRBD1
CASSLLGLASQETQYF,TGTGCCAGCAGCTTACTAGGACTCGCCTCCCAAGAGACCCAGTACTTC,TRBJ2-5,few,TRBV7-2,NA
CASSQDRQGAMNSPLHF,TGCGCCAGCAGCCAAGATAGACAGGGGGCGATGAATTCACCCCTCCACTTT,TRBJ1-6,once,TRBV4-3,TRBD1
CASSYLQGLDYYGYTF,TGTGCCAGCAGCTATCTACAGGGGTTAGACTACTATGGCTACACCTTC,TRBJ1-2,few,TRBV5-6,TRBD1
CASSEDGGPTDTQYF,TGTGCCAGCAGTGAAGATGGGGGGCCCACAGATACGCAGTATTTT,TRBJ2-3,few,TRBV2,NA
CASGTSDYNEQFF,TGTGCCAGCGGGACTAGCGACTACAATGAGCAGTTCTTC,TRBJ2-1,NA,TRBV12-3/TRBV12-4,TRBD2
CSVEDWEGNYGYTF,TGCAGCGTTGAAGATTGGGAGGGAAACTATGGCTACACCTTC,TRBJ1-2,few,TRBV29-1,NA
CASSLRNTFYGYTF,TGCGCCAGCAGCCTACGCAATACATTCTATGGCTACACCTTC,TRBJ1-2,few,TRBV5-1,NA
CATSRDQDKPRNGYTF,TGTGCCACCAGCAGAGACCAGGACAAACCAAGGAATGGCTACACCTTC,TRBJ1-2,NA,TRBV15,NA
CASSSPAEREALDTQYF,TGCGCCAGCAGCTCCCCAGCCGAGCGGGAGGCATTAGATACGCAGTATTTT,TRBJ2-3,NA,TRBV5-1,TRBD2
CASSVDPGQGNEQFF,TGTGCCAGCAGCGTAGACCCGGGACAGGGCAATGAGCAGTTCTTC,TRBJ2-1,NA,TRBV9,TRBD1
CATSRKGDRSSYEQYF,TGTGCCACCAGCAGAAAGGGGGACAGGTCCTCCTACGAGCAGTACTTC,TRBJ2-7,NA,TRBV15,TRBD1
CSAPGQGNRGYTF,TGCAGTGCGCCGGGACAGGGAAACAGGGGCTACACCTTC,TRBJ1-2,NA,TRBV20-1,TRBD1
CASADLTYEQYF,TGTGCCAGCGCGGACCTGACGTACGAGCAGTACTTC,TRBJ2-7,few,TRBV7-2,NA
CASSRTGRPYEQYF,TGCGCCAGCAGCAGAACAGGGAGGCCCTACGAGCAGTACTTC,TRBJ2-7,NA,TRBV5-1,NA
CASSYSSRLGQETQYF,TGTGCCAGCAGTTACTCGTCCAGGCTGGGACAAGAGACCCAGTACTTC,TRBJ2-5,once,TRBV6-5,NA
CASSQESSISYTQYF,TGCGCCAGCAGCCAAGAGTCTTCCATCTCATATACGCAGTATTTT,TRBJ2-3,few,TRBV4-3,NA